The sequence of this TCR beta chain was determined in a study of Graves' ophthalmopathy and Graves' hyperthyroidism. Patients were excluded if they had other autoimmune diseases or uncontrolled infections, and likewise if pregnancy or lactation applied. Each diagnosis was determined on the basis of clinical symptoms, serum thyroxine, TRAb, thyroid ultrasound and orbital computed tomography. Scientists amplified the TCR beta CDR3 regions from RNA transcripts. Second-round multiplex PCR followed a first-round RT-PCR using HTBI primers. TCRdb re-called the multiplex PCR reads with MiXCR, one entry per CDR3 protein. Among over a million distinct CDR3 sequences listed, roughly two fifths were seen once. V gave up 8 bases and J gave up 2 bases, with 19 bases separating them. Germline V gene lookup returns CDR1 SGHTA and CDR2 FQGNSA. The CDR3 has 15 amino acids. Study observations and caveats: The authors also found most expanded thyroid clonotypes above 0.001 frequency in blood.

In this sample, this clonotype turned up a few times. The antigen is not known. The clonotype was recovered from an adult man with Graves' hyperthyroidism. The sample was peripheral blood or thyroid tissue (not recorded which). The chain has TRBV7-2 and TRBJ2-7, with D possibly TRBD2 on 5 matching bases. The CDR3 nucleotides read TGTGCCAGCTCACCACCGTCGGGATATACCTACGAGCAGTACTTC. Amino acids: CASSPPSGYTYEQYF.